This T cell receptor beta chain is from a study of early T cells in non-severe SARS-CoV-2 infection. TCRdb passed the 5' RACE reads through MiXCR, listing each CDR3 protein once. The sample contains 50,000 to 80,000 distinct CDR3 sequences, about 10% of which appear only once. This clonotype came up a few times. This receptor was identified in an adult who was a healthcare worker with PCR-confirmed SARS-CoV-2 infection or an uninfected control (not recorded which). The input for sequencing was whole blood, taken at baseline.

CDR3 DNA: TGCAGTGCTCTCATGGACAGGGGGGAAGAGACCCAGTACTTC. Translation gives CSALMDRGEETQYF. The chain uses TRBV20-1 and TRBJ2-5; 10 nucleotides agree with TRBD1. The germline gives CDR1 DFQATT, CDR2 SNEGSKA (reference sequence). J was trimmed by 3 bases and V by 5 bases; bases with no gene match: 6. The CDR3 runs 14 residues.